This record concerns one T cell receptor beta chain sequence. Being one base from a much bigger clone, this may be a read error. Other DNA sequences of this sample code for an identical CDR3. As processed by the authors: How many nucleated cells were present was estimated from reference gene primer amplification. Here immunoSEQ multiplex PCR was the method, and the copy in TCRdb shows in-frame clones only, minus some. V and J calls and clone size are copied from that table; D and trimming were computed from the DNA. This sample has roughly 63,000 clones; around 80% occur once, and the top ten carry 32%. This record belongs to a study of blood T cell repertoires in COVID-19. Turning to the study itself: Samples taken during acute and convalescent COVID-19 were collected in the United States, Italy and Spain. From T cells, B-cell-depleted T cells, or PBMCs came the material, which was cDNA or gDNA.

V lost 0 bases to trimming and J lost 5 bases, with 20 bases between them. The germline gives CDR1 LGHNA, CDR2 YSLEER. The CDR3 is 17 residues long. This clonotype was obtained from a human donor in a cohort sampled during active COVID-19. V usage is TRBV4-3 and J usage is TRBJ2-7; TRBD2 might be the D (6 bases). The sample comprised peripheral blood. CDR3 DNA sequence: TGCGCCAGCAGCCAAGATATGTCGGCGGGAAGGGTTAACGAGCAGTACTTC. It translates to CASSQDMSAGRVNEQYF.